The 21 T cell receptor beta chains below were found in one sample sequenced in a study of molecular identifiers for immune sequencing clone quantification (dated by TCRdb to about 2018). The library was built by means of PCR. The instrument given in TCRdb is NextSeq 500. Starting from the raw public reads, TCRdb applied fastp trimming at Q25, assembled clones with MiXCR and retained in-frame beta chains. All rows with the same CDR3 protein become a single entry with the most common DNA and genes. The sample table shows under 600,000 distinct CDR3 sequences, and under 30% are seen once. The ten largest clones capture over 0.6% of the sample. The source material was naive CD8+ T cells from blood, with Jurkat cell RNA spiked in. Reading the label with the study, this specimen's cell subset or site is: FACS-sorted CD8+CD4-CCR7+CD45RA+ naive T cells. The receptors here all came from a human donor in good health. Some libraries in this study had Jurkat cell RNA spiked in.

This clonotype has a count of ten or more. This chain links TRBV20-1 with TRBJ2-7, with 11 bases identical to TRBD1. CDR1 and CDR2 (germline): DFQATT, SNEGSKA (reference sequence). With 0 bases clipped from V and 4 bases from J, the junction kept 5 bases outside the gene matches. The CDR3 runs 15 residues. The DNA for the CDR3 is TGCAGTGCTAGAGATGGTGGGACAGGGGGTTACGAGCAGTACTTC. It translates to CSARDGGTGGYEQYF.

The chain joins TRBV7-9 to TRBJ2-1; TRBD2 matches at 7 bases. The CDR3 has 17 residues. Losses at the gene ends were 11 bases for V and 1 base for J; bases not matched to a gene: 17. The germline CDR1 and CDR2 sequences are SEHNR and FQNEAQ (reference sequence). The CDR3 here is CAFKPQSGRESYNEQFF. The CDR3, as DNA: TGTGCCTTCAAACCACAGAGCGGGCGGGAGTCCTACAATGAGCAGTTCTTC.

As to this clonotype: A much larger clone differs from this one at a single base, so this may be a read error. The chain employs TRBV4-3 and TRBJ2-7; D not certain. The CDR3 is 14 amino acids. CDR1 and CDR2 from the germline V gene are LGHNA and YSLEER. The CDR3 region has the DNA TGCGCCGGCAGCCAAGAAGTAACACCTGAAGAGCAGTACTTC. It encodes CAGSQEVTPEEQYF.

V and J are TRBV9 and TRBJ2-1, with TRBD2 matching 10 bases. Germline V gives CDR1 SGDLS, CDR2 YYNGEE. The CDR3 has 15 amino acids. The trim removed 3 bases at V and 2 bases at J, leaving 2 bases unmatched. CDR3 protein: CASSGGTSAYNEQFF. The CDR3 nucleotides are TGTGCCAGCAGCGGGGGGACTAGCGCCTACAATGAGCAGTTCTTC. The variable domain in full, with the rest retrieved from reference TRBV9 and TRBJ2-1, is DSGVTQTPKHLITATGQRVTLRCSPRSGDLSVYWYQQSLDQGLQFLIQYYNGEERAKGNILERFSAQQFPDLHSELNLSSLELGDSALYFCASSGGTSAYNEQFFGPGTRLTVL.

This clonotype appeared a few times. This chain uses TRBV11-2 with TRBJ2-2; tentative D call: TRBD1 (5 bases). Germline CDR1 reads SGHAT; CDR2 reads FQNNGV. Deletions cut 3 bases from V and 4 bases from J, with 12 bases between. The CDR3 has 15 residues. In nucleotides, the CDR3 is TGTGCCAGCAGCTTTATGGAAGGGGTCACCGGGGAGCTGTTTTTT. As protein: CASSFMEGVTGELFF.

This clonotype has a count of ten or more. CDR3 sequence (DNA): TGTGCCTGGAGCAGCGGGATGACCACAGATACGCAGTATTTT. Translated, it gives CAWSSGMTTDTQYF. J is TRBJ2-3 and V is TRBV30, with 7 positions matching TRBD2. Germline V gene lookup returns CDR1 GTSNPN and CDR2 SVGIG (reference sequence). The CDR3 totals 14 residues. J was trimmed by 2 bases and V by 3 bases; bases with no gene match: 5. Using reference TRBV30 and TRBJ2-3 for the parts outside the CDR3, the full variable domain is SQTIHQWPATLVQPVGSPLSLECTVEGTSNPNLYWYRQAAGRGLQLLFYSVGIGQISSEVPQNLSASRPQDRQFILSSKKLLLSDSGFYLCAWSSGMTTDTQYFGPGTRLTVL.

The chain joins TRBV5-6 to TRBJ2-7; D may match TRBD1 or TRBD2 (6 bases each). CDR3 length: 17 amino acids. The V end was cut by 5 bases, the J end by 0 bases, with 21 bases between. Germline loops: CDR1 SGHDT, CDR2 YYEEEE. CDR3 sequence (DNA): TGTGCCAGCAGGGCTCCGGAATACGGGGGCTACTCCTACGAGCAGTACTTC. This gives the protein CASRAPEYGGYSYEQYF.

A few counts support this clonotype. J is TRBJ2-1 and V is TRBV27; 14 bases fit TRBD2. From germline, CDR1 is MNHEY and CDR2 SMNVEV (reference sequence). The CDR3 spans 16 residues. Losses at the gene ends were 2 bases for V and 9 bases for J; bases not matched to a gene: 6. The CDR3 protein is CASSLERLAGGLEQFF. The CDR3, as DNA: TGTGCCAGCAGTTTAGAACGACTAGCGGGAGGGCTTGAGCAGTTCTTC.

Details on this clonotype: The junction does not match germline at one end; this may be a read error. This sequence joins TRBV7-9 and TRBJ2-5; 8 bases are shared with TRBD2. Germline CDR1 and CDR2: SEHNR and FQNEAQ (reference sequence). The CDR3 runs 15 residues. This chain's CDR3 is CASSRGLGDQEPQYF. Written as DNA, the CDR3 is TGTGCCAGCAGCAGGGGACTAGGCGATCAAGAGCCCCAGTACTTC. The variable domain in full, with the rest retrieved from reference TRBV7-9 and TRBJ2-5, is DTGVSQNPRHKITKRGQNVTFRCDPISEHNRLYWYRQTLGQGPEFLTYFQNEAQLEKSRLLSDRFSAERPKGSFSTLEIQRTEQGDSAMYLCASSRGLGDQEPQYFGPGTRLLVL.

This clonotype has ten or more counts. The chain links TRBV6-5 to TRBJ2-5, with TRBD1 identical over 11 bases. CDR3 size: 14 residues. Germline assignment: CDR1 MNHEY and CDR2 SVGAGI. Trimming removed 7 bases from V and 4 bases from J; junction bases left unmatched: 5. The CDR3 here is CASNPGQGGETQYF. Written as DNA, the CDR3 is TGTGCCAGCAACCCGGGACAGGGGGGAGAGACCCAGTACTTC.

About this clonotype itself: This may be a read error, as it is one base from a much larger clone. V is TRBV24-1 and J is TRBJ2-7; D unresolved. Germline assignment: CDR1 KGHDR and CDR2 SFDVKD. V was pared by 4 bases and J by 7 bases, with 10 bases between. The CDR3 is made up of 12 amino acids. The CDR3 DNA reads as TGTGCCACCAGTGAAGGGTACAATGAGCAGTACTTC. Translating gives CATSEGYNEQYF.

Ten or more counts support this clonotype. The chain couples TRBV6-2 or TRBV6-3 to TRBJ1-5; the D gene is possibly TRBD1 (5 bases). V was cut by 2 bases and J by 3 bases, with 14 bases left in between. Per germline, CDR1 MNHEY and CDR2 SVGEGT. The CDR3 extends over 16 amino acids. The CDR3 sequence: CASSYVWTRHNQPQHF. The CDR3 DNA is TGTGCCAGCAGTTACGTATGGACACGACACAATCAGCCCCAGCATTTT.

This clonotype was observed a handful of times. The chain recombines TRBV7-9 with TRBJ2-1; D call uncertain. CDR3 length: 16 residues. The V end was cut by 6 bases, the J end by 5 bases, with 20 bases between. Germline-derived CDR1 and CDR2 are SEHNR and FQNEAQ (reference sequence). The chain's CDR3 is CASSPTLPVGDNEQFF. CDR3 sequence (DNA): TGTGCCAGCAGTCCCACCCTTCCGGTGGGTGACAATGAGCAGTTCTTC.

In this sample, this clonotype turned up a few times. In DNA, the CDR3 is TGTGCCAGCATCGCCGGGGCAGGGCTCGGCACCGGGGAGCTGTTTTTT. Its protein product is CASIAGAGLGTGELFF. This chain links TRBV5-4 with TRBJ2-2; D may be TRBD1 or TRBD2 (5 bases each). The CDR3 loop spans 16 amino acids. V lost 6 bases, J lost 4 bases, and 19 bases lay in between. Germline V gives CDR1 SGHNT, CDR2 YYREEE (reference sequence).

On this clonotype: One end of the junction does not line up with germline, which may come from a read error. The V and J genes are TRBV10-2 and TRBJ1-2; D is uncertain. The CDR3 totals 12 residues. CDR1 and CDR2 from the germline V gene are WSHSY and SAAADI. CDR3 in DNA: TGCGCCGGCAGTCGAGGTGCGGATGGCTACACCTTC. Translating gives CAGSRGADGYTF.

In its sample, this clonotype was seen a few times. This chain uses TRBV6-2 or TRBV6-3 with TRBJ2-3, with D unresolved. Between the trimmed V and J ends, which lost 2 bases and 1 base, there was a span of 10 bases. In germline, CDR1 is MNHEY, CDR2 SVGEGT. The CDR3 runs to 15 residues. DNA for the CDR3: TGTGCCAGCAGTTACGTTCCAGCTGGCACAGATACGCAGTATTTT. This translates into CASSYVPAGTDTQYF.

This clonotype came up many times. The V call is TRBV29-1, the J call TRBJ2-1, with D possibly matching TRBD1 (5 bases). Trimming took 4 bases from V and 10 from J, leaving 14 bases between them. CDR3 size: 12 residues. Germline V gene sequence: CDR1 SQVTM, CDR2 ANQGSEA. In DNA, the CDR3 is TGCAGCGTTGTTAGACAGCCAGGGGAGCAGTTCTTC. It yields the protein CSVVRQPGEQFF.

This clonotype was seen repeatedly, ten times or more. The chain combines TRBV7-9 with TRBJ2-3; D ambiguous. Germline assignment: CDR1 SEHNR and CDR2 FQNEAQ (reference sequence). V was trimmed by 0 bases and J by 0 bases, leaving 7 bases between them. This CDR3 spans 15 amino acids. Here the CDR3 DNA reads TGTGCCAGCAGCTTAGCCGGCAGGAGCACAGATACGCAGTATTTT. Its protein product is CASSLAGRSTDTQYF. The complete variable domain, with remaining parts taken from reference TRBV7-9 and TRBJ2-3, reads DTGVSQNPRHKITKRGQNVTFRCDPISEHNRLYWYRQTLGQGPEFLTYFQNEAQLEKSRLLSDRFSAERPKGSFSTLEIQRTEQGDSAMYLCASSLAGRSTDTQYFGPGTRLTVL.

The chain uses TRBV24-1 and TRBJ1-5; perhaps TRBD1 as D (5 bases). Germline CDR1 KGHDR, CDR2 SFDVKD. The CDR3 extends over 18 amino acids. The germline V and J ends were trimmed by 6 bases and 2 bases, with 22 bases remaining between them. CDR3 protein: CATSKHLMGGRGNQPQHF. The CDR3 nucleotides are TGTGCCACCAGTAAACATTTGATGGGGGGACGGGGCAATCAGCCCCAGCATTTT.

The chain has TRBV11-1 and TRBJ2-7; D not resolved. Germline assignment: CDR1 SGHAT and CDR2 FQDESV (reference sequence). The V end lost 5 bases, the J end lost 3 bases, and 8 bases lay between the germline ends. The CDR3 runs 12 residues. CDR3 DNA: TGTGCCAGCAGCCACCCTAGCTACGAGCAGTACTTC. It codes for CASSHPSYEQYF.

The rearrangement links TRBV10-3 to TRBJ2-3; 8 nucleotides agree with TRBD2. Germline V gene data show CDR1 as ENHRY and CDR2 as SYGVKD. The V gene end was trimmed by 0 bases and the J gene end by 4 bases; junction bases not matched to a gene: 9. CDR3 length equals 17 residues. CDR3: CAISESFSGDPPDTQYF. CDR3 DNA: TGTGCCATCAGTGAGTCGTTTAGCGGGGACCCCCCAGATACGCAGTATTTT.